The 7 T cell receptor beta chains reported below all come from one sample, sequenced in a study of cytomegalovirus exposure and HLA in healthy donors. With 60 Vbeta and 13 Jbeta primers, the PCR was carried out. This table comes from immunoSEQ multiplex PCR, and its TCRdb copy is limited to in-frame clones, with some not included. The sample shows around 150,000 clones, less than 80% of them seen only once. The specimen sequenced was PBMCs. The source of these receptors is a female donor in good health and CMV-seropositive.

The V call is TRBV6-7, the J call TRBJ2-5, with 12 bases identical to TRBD1. TRBV6-7 is an ORF for which the function is uncertain. CDR3 length: 20 amino acids. V was pared by 10 bases and J by 3 bases, with 24 bases of the junction left unmatched. CDR3 sequence: CAITNRRMTTGTGGKETQYF. The CDR3 coding sequence is TGTGCCATCACAAATAGGAGGATGACTACCGGGACAGGGGGCAAAGAGACCCAGTACTTC.

This clone occurred a few times. The rearrangement joins TRBV10-3 to TRBJ2-5, with 9 bases lining up with TRBD1. The junction had 6 bases not matched to a gene; V was cut back by 0 bases and J by 4 bases. CDR3 length: 16 amino acids. Per the germline V gene, CDR1 is ENHRY and CDR2 is SYGVKD. The CDR3 DNA reads as TGTGCCATCAGTGAGTCGAGGACAGGGGATGGAGAGACCCAGTACTTC. Amino acids: CAISESRTGDGETQYF.

The chain combines TRBV30 with TRBJ1-2; D is ambiguous. The V and J ends lost 1 base and 4 bases respectively, with 4 bases between them. From germline, CDR1 is GTSNPN and CDR2 SVGIG (reference sequence). The length of the CDR3 is 11 residues. CDR3 sequence: CAWSASYGYTF. The CDR3, as DNA: TGTGCCTGGAGTGCATCCTATGGCTACACCTTC.

The rearrangement links TRBV5-1 to TRBJ2-5; 7 bases fit TRBD2. The CDR3 has 14 amino acids. After removal of 4 bases from V and 2 bases from J, the junction contained 5 bases not matched to a gene. The germline V gene has CDR1 SGHRS and CDR2 YFSETQ. The CDR3 bases are TGCGCCAGCAGCGACGGGGGGACTCAAGAGACCCAGTACTTC. Its protein product is CASSDGGTQETQYF.

This clone occurred a few times. The chain recombines TRBV5-1 with TRBJ1-6; no definite D call. CDR1 is SGHRS, CDR2 YFSETQ, per germline. The CDR3 has 15 residues. Trimming took 1 base from V and 5 from J, leaving 10 bases between them. The CDR3, as DNA: TGCGCCAGCAGCTTGACAACCCAAAATAATTCACCCCTCCACTTT. Translated, it gives CASSLTTQNNSPLHF.

The chain couples TRBV19 to TRBJ1-5, with 7 bases fitting TRBD1. Trimming removed 10 bases from V and 0 bases from J; junction bases left unmatched: 9. The CDR3 extends over 15 amino acids. Germline CDR1 and CDR2: LNHDA and SQIVND (reference sequence). CDR3 nucleotides: TGTGCCACCGCAACGACAGGGAATAGCAATCAGCCCCAGCATTTT. This gives the protein CATATTGNSNQPQHF.

V and J are TRBV5-6 and TRBJ2-1, with D tentatively TRBD1 (6 bases). Germline assignment: CDR1 SGHDT and CDR2 YYEEEE. Between the trimmed V and J ends, which lost 0 bases and 4 bases, there was a span of 11 bases. CDR3 length: 15 residues. In DNA, the CDR3 is TGTGCCAGCAGCTTGGCCGGGACACCTTACAATGAGCAGTTCTTC. Its translation is CASSLAGTPYNEQFF.